The 2 T cell receptor beta chains presented below share a single source sample, sequenced in a study of Graves' ophthalmopathy and Graves' hyperthyroidism. Amplification of the TCR beta CDR3 regions used RNA transcripts (as template). HTBI-primed RT-PCR formed the first round, and a multiplex PCR formed the second. TCRdb ran MiXCR on the multiplex PCR reads and lists one entry per CDR3 protein. Of roughly 600,000 distinct CDR3 sequences in the sample, less than 40% were seen once. Sequences were obtained from peripheral blood or thyroid tissue (not recorded which). The source is an adult man with Graves' hyperthyroidism.

This clonotype has a count of ten or more. The chain links TRBV9 to TRBJ1-2, with 7 bases aligning to TRBD1. This CDR3 region has 16 residues. From germline, CDR1 is SGDLS and CDR2 YYNGEE. The trim removed 3 bases at V and 8 bases at J, leaving 16 bases unmatched. The CDR3 DNA reads as TGTGCCAGCAGCGCTGGGCCCGGGACAGCCCCTCGGGGCTACACCTTC. Translating gives CASSAGPGTAPRGYTF.

The sample holds many counts of this clonotype. This chain links TRBV6-1 with TRBJ1-1; D ambiguous. CDR1 and CDR2 from the germline V gene are MNHNS and SASEGT. V shed 6 bases and J shed 1 base, with 12 bases lying between them. This CDR3 is 14 amino acids long. The CDR3 coding sequence is TGTGCCAGCAGGGAGTGGCCGACGAACACTGAAGCTTTCTTT. Amino acids: CASREWPTNTEAFF.